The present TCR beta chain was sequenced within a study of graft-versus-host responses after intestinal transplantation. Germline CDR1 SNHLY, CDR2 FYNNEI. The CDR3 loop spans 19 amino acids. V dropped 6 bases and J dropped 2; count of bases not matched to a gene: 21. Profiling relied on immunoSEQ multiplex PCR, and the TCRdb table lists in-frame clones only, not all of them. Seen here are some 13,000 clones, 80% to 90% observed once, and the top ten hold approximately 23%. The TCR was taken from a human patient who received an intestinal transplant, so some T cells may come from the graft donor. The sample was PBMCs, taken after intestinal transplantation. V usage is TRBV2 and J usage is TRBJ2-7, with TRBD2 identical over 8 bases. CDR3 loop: CASRIWAFSGNSPTYEQYF. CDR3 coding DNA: TGTGCCAGCAGAATCTGGGCTTTTAGCGGGAACTCGCCCACCTACGAGCAGTACTTC.